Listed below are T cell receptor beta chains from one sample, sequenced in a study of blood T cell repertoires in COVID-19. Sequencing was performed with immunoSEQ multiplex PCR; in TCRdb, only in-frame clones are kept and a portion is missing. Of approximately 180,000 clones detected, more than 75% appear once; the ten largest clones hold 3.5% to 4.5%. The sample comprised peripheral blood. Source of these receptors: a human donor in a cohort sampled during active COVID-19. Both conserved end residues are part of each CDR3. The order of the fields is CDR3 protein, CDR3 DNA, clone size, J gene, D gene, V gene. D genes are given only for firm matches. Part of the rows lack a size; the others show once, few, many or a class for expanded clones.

CDR3 protein: CASSFGTKETQYF
CDR3 DNA: TGTGCCAGCAGCTTCGGGACTAAGGAGACCCAGTACTTC
clone size: -
J gene: TRBJ2-5
D gene: TRBD2
V gene: TRBV7-2

CDR3 protein: CASGLKPPDGDWIPGNSYGYTF
CDR3 DNA: TGCGCCAGCGGACTGAAACCTCCTGACGGGGATTGGATCCCCGGAAATAGCTATGGCTACACCTTC
clone size: once
J gene: TRBJ1-2
D gene: -
V gene: TRBV5-1

CDR3 protein: CAWARRRGETQYF
CDR3 DNA: TGTGCCTGGGCCAGGCGGCGGGGAGAGACCCAGTACTTC
clone size: -
J gene: TRBJ2-5
D gene: -
V gene: TRBV30

CDR3 protein: CASSVGASGSSYQETQYF
CDR3 DNA: TGTGCCAGCAGCGTAGGGGCTAGCGGGAGTTCGTACCAAGAGACCCAGTACTTC
clone size: once
J gene: TRBJ2-5
D gene: TRBD2
V gene: TRBV9

CDR3 protein: CASSLINSNQPQHF
CDR3 DNA: TGTGCCAGCAGCTTAATCAATAGCAATCAGCCCCAGCATTTT
clone size: few
J gene: TRBJ1-5
D gene: -
V gene: TRBV7-2

CDR3 protein: CASSQAWAVNTEAFF
CDR3 DNA: TGCGCCAGCAGCCAAGCTTGGGCAGTCAACACTGAAGCTTTCTTT
clone size: -
J gene: TRBJ1-1
D gene: -
V gene: TRBV4-1

CDR3 protein: CASNPGGGYEQYF
CDR3 DNA: TGTGCCAGCAACCCCGGGGGAGGGTACGAGCAGTACTTC
clone size: -
J gene: TRBJ2-7
D gene: TRBD2
V gene: TRBV7-9

CDR3 protein: CASSIGREAFF
CDR3 DNA: TGTGCCAGTAGTATAGGTAGGGAGGCTTTCTTT
clone size: -
J gene: TRBJ1-1
D gene: -
V gene: TRBV19

CDR3 protein: CASSYRDRQKTQYF
CDR3 DNA: TGTGCCAGCAGTTACCGGGACAGGCAAAAGACCCAGTACTTC
clone size: -
J gene: TRBJ2-5
D gene: TRBD1
V gene: TRBV6-5

CDR3 protein: CASNLQGAWEQYF
CDR3 DNA: TGTGCCAGCAACCTTCAGGGGGCGTGGGAGCAGTACTTC
clone size: -
J gene: TRBJ2-7
D gene: TRBD1
V gene: TRBV2

CDR3 protein: CASSLGGTGVSSPLHF
CDR3 DNA: TGTGCCAGCAGCTTGGGGGGGACAGGGGTAAGTTCACCCCTCCACTTT
clone size: -
J gene: TRBJ1-6
D gene: TRBD1
V gene: TRBV5-6

CDR3 protein: CASSPGQVRYEQYF
CDR3 DNA: TGTGCCAGCAGCCCGGGACAGGTTAGGTACGAGCAGTACTTC
clone size: -
J gene: TRBJ2-7
D gene: TRBD1
V gene: TRBV7-2

CDR3 protein: CASSEAGGNQPQHF
CDR3 DNA: TGTGCCAGCAGTGAAGCAGGGGGCAATCAGCCCCAGCATTTT
clone size: few
J gene: TRBJ1-5
D gene: -
V gene: TRBV6-1

CDR3 protein: CASSLGGTAKETQYF
CDR3 DNA: TGTGCCAGCAGCTTAGGGGGGACAGCAAAAGAGACCCAGTACTTC
clone size: -
J gene: TRBJ2-5
D gene: TRBD1
V gene: TRBV7-6

CDR3 protein: CASSLSMAGSSYEQYF
CDR3 DNA: TGCGCCAGCAGCTTGAGTATGGCGGGCTCCTCCTACGAGCAGTACTTC
clone size: -
J gene: TRBJ2-7
D gene: -
V gene: TRBV5-1

CDR3 protein: CASSDRTSPDTQYF
CDR3 DNA: TGTGCCAGCAGCGACAGGACTAGCCCAGATACGCAGTATTTT
clone size: -
J gene: TRBJ2-3
D gene: TRBD2
V gene: TRBV7-2

CDR3 protein: CASRVGNQPQHF
CDR3 DNA: TGTGCCAGCAGGGTCGGTAATCAGCCCCAGCATTTT
clone size: -
J gene: TRBJ1-5
D gene: -
V gene: TRBV12-3/TRBV12-4

CDR3 protein: CASSYGGRNTEAFF
CDR3 DNA: TGTGCCAGCAGTTACGGCGGGAGGAACACTGAAGCTTTCTTT
clone size: once
J gene: TRBJ1-1
D gene: -
V gene: TRBV6-2/TRBV6-3

CDR3 protein: CAWRVGPGGYTF
CDR3 DNA: TGTGCCTGGAGGGTAGGGCCGGGAGGCTACACCTTC
clone size: -
J gene: TRBJ1-2
D gene: -
V gene: TRBV30

CDR3 protein: CASSQTSGETQYF
CDR3 DNA: TGTGCCAGCTCTCAAACTAGCGGAGAGACCCAGTACTTC
clone size: -
J gene: TRBJ2-5
D gene: TRBD2
V gene: TRBV18

CDR3 protein: CATSRGGVGYEQYF
CDR3 DNA: TGTGCCACCAGCAGAGGGGGAGTAGGGTACGAGCAGTACTTC
clone size: -
J gene: TRBJ2-7
D gene: -
V gene: TRBV15

CDR3 protein: CASSLGLYEQYF
CDR3 DNA: TGTGCCAGCAGCTTAGGGCTTTACGAGCAGTACTTC
clone size: -
J gene: TRBJ2-7
D gene: -
V gene: TRBV11-2

CDR3 protein: CACPAGNNYGYTF
CDR3 DNA: TGTGCCTGTCCCGCAGGGAACAACTATGGCTACACCTTC
clone size: -
J gene: TRBJ1-2
D gene: -
V gene: TRBV30

CDR3 protein: CASTTYSETQYF
CDR3 DNA: TGTGCCAGCACCACTTACTCAGAGACCCAGTACTTC
clone size: -
J gene: TRBJ2-5
D gene: -
V gene: TRBV7-9

CDR3 protein: CASSQVGWRGGLETQYF
CDR3 DNA: TGTGCCAGCAGCCAAGTAGGATGGAGGGGGGGCCTGGAGACCCAGTACTTC
clone size: -
J gene: TRBJ2-5
D gene: -
V gene: TRBV14

CDR3 protein: CASSEVSNYGYTF
CDR3 DNA: TGTGCCAGCAGTGAAGTCAGTAACTATGGCTACACCTTC
clone size: -
J gene: TRBJ1-2
D gene: -
V gene: TRBV6-1

CDR3 protein: CASRGGLAGEPARYEQYF
CDR3 DNA: TGTGCCAGCAGAGGGGGACTAGCGGGGGAGCCGGCCCGTTACGAGCAGTACTTC
clone size: once
J gene: TRBJ2-7
D gene: TRBD2
V gene: TRBV25-1

CDR3 protein: CASSEVLGSGITYNEQFF
CDR3 DNA: TGTGCCAGCAGTGAGGTACTGGGTAGCGGGATAACGTACAATGAGCAGTTCTTC
clone size: -
J gene: TRBJ2-1
D gene: TRBD2
V gene: TRBV25-1

CDR3 protein: CSVGQGSYGLAGAETQYF
CDR3 DNA: TGCAGCGTTGGCCAGGGATCCTATGGACTAGCGGGAGCAGAGACCCAGTACTTC
clone size: -
J gene: TRBJ2-5
D gene: TRBD2
V gene: TRBV29-1

CDR3 protein: CASRGQVISGELFF
CDR3 DNA: TGTGCCAGCAGGGGACAGGTGATATCCGGGGAGCTGTTTTTT
clone size: -
J gene: TRBJ2-2
D gene: TRBD1
V gene: TRBV2

CDR3 protein: CASSSGTGYEQYF
CDR3 DNA: TGTGCCAGCAGTTCCGGGACAGGGTACGAGCAGTACTTC
clone size: -
J gene: TRBJ2-7
D gene: TRBD1
V gene: TRBV12-3/TRBV12-4

CDR3 protein: CARGSGANEQYF
CDR3 DNA: TGTGCCCGAGGCAGTGGGGCCAACGAGCAGTACTTC
clone size: -
J gene: TRBJ2-7
D gene: -
V gene: TRBV30

CDR3 protein: CASTQGYEKLFF
CDR3 DNA: TGTGCCAGCACCCAGGGTTATGAAAAACTGTTTTTT
clone size: -
J gene: TRBJ1-4
D gene: -
V gene: TRBV6-5

CDR3 protein: CASSLALGDRSSYNSPLHF
CDR3 DNA: TGCGCCAGCAGCTTGGCCCTCGGAGACAGGAGCTCCTATAATTCACCCCTCCACTTT
clone size: once
J gene: TRBJ1-6
D gene: -
V gene: TRBV5-1

CDR3 protein: CASSPLQETQYF
CDR3 DNA: TGTGCCAGCAGTCCCCTTCAAGAGACCCAGTACTTC
clone size: -
J gene: TRBJ2-5
D gene: -
V gene: TRBV6-6

CDR3 protein: CASSEVVASGEQYF
CDR3 DNA: TGTGCCAGCAGTGAAGTTGTGGCTAGCGGGGAGCAGTACTTC
clone size: -
J gene: TRBJ2-7
D gene: TRBD2
V gene: TRBV6-1

CDR3 protein: CASSSRGAYEQYF
CDR3 DNA: TGTGCCAGCAGCTCGCGGGGGGCCTACGAGCAGTACTTC
clone size: -
J gene: TRBJ2-7
D gene: TRBD2
V gene: TRBV7-2

CDR3 protein: CASRMGTVSYEQYF
CDR3 DNA: TGCGCCAGCAGGATGGGGACAGTAAGCTACGAGCAGTACTTC
clone size: -
J gene: TRBJ2-7
D gene: TRBD1
V gene: TRBV5-1

CDR3 protein: CASSPEGLSYEQYF
CDR3 DNA: TGTGCCAGCTCACCAGAGGGACTATCGTACGAGCAGTACTTC
clone size: -
J gene: TRBJ2-7
D gene: TRBD2
V gene: TRBV18

CDR3 protein: CASSLEGVPETQYF
CDR3 DNA: TGTGCCAGCAGCCTCGAAGGGGTCCCCGAGACCCAGTACTTC
clone size: -
J gene: TRBJ2-5
D gene: -
V gene: TRBV5-4

CDR3 protein: CSVDSLETQYF
CDR3 DNA: TGCAGCGTTGACAGTCTGGAGACCCAGTACTTC
clone size: -
J gene: TRBJ2-5
D gene: -
V gene: TRBV29-1

CDR3 protein: CASSQTGRVPYNEQFF
CDR3 DNA: TGTGCCAGCAGCCAAACCGGGAGGGTTCCCTACAATGAGCAGTTCTTC
clone size: -
J gene: TRBJ2-1
D gene: TRBD2
V gene: TRBV3-1/TRBV3-2

CDR3 protein: CASSQDPHRTGPSSYNSPLHF
CDR3 DNA: TGCGCCAGCAGCCAAGATCCCCACCGGACAGGGCCCAGCTCCTATAATTCACCCCTCCACTTT
clone size: -
J gene: TRBJ1-6
D gene: TRBD1
V gene: TRBV4-3

CDR3 protein: CASSGTGRGTEAFF
CDR3 DNA: TGCGCCAGCAGCGGGACAGGGCGTGGGACTGAAGCTTTCTTT
clone size: -
J gene: TRBJ1-1
D gene: TRBD1
V gene: TRBV5-1

CDR3 protein: CASSLETGSNYGYTF
CDR3 DNA: TGTGCCAGCAGCTTGGAAACAGGGTCTAACTATGGCTACACCTTC
clone size: -
J gene: TRBJ1-2
D gene: -
V gene: TRBV5-4